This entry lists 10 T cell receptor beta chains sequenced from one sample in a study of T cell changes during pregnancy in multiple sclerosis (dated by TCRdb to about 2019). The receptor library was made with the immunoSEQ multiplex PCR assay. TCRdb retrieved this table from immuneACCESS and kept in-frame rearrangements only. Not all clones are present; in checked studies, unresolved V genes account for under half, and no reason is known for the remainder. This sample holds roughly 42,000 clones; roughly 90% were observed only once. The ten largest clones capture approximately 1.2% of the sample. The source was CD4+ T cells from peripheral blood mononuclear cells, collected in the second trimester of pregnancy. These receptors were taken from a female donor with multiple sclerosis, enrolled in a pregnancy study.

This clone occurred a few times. In nucleotides, the CDR3 is TGCGCCAGCAGCCCTCTTACAGGCCCCTCCTACGAGCAGTACTTC. Translated: CASSPLTGPSYEQYF. V usage is TRBV5-1 and J usage is TRBJ2-7; D perhaps matches TRBD1 (5 bases). The CDR3 sequence is 15 residues long. In germline, CDR1 is SGHRS, CDR2 YFSETQ. V was clipped by 4 bases and J by 0 bases, with 14 bases between them.

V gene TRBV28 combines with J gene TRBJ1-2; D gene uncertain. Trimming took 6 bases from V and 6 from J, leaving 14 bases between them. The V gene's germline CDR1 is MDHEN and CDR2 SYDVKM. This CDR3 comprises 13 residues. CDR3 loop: CASRRVSGNGYTF. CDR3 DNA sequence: TGTGCCAGCAGGAGGGTGTCTGGTAATGGCTACACCTTC.

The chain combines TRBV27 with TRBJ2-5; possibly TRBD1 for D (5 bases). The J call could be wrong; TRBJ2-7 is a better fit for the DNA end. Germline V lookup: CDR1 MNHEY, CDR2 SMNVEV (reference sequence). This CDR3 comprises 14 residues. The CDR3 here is CASSSSTGPYEQYF. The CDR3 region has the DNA TGTGCCAGCAGTTCATCAACAGGACCCTACGAGCAGTACTTC.

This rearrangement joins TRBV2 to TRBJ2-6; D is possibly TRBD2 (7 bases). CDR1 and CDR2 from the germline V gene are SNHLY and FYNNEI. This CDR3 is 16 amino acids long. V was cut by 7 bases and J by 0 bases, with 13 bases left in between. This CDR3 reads CASKGGGPSGANVLTF. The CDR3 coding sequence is TGTGCCAGCAAAGGGGGGGGGCCCTCTGGGGCCAACGTCCTGACTTTC.

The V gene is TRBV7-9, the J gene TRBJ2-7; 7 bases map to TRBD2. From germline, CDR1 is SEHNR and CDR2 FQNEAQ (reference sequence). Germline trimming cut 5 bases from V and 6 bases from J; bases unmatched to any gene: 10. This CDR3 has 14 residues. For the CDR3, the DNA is TGTGCCAGCAGCCCCTCACGAGCGGGACTCGAGCAGTACTTC. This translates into CASSPSRAGLEQYF.

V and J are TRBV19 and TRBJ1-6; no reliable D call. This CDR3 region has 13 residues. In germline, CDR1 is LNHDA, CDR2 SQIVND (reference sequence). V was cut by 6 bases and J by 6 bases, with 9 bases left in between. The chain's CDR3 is CASRFAVNSPLHF. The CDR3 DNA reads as TGTGCCAGTAGGTTTGCAGTTAATTCACCCCTCCACTTT.

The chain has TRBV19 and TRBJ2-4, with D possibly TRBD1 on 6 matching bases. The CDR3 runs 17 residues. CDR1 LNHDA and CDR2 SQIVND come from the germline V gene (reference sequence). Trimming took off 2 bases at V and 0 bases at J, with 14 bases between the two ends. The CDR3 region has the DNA TGTGCCAGTAGTATACGTGACAGGAGATTAGCCAAAAACATTCAGTACTTC. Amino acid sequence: CASSIRDRRLAKNIQYF. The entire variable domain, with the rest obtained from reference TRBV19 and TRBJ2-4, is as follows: DGGITQSPKYLFRKEGQNVTLSCEQNLNHDAMYWYRQDPGQGLRLIYYSQIVNDFQKGDIAEGYSVSREKKESFPLTVTSAQKNPTAFYLCASSIRDRRLAKNIQYFGAGTRLSVL.

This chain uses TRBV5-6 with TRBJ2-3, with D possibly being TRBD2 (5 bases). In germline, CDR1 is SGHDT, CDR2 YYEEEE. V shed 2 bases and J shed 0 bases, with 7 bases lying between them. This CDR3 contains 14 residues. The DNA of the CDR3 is TGTGCCAGCAGCTTTGGCGGGAGCACAGATACGCAGTATTTT. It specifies CASSFGGSTDTQYF.

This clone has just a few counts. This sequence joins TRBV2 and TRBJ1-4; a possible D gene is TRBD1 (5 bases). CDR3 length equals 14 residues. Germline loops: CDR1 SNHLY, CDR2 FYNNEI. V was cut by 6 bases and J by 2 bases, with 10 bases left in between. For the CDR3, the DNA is TGTGCCAGCAGCCGACAGAACACTAATGAAAAACTGTTTTTT. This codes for CASSRQNTNEKLFF.

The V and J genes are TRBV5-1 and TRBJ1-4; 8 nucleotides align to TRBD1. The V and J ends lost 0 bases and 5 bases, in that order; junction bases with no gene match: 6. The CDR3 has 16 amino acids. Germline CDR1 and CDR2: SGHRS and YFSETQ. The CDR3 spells CASSLGAGGANEKLFF. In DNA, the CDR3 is TGCGCCAGCAGCTTGGGGGCAGGGGGCGCGAATGAAAAACTGTTTTTT.